This T cell receptor (beta chain) was sequenced during a study of blood T cell repertoires in COVID-19. On the study more broadly: The samples span acute and convalescent COVID-19 from the United States, Italy and Spain. T cells, B-cell-depleted T cells, or PBMCs provided the cDNA or gDNA that served as material.

The V end lost 1 base, the J end lost 3 bases, and 10 bases lay between the germline ends. Germline assignment: CDR1 SEHNR and CDR2 FQNEAQ (reference sequence). The CDR3 is 16 residues long. How the authors handled the data: From reference gene primer amplification, estimates of nucleated cell counts were derived. Generated by immunoSEQ multiplex PCR, the TCRdb table keeps only in-frame clones and is missing some. That table supplies the V and J calls and clone size; D and trimming were determined from the DNA. The data show some 120,000 clones, with just over 75% seen just once and roughly a tenth held by the top ten.

V and J are TRBV7-9 and TRBJ1-6; no reliable D call. What was sequenced was peripheral blood. The source is a human donor in a cohort sampled during active COVID-19. The CDR3 loop reads CASSLGAGFYNSPLHF. For the CDR3, the DNA is TGTGCCAGCAGCTTAGGGGCAGGATTCTATAATTCACCCCTCCACTTT.